The 20 T cell receptor beta chains below all came from one sample that was sequenced in a study of blood T cell repertoires in COVID-19 (dated by TCRdb to the early 2020s). Library construction relied on the immunoSEQ multiplex PCR assay. This immuneACCESS table, as held by TCRdb, lists in-frame sequences with V and J called but not all clones. Of the missing ones, under half trace to an unresolved V gene in checked studies; the others have no known cause. For this sample the table gives some 500,000 clones, of which 85% to 90% were detected only once. In total, the top ten clones hold roughly 8.3% of the sample. Sequencing input: peripheral blood. Every receptor here comes from a woman between 50 and 59 years old with COVID-19, enrolled during active disease.

The genes are TRBV9 and TRBJ1-2, with D unclear. This CDR3 spans 15 amino acids. Between the trimmed V and J ends, which lost 3 bases and 4 bases, there was a span of 16 bases. Germline loops: CDR1 SGDLS, CDR2 YYNGEE. The CDR3 nucleotides are TGTGCCAGCAGCGGACAAATTGCGGGGATCTATGGCTACACCTTC. Its protein product is CASSGQIAGIYGYTF.

The rearrangement joins TRBV5-8 to TRBJ2-1; 7 bases are a match to TRBD2. V lost 1 base to trimming and J lost 9 bases; unmatched junction nucleotides: 10. Germline CDR1 and CDR2: SGHTS and YDEGEE. The CDR3 spans 15 residues. CDR3 amino acids: CASSLIPRGEGEQFF. CDR3 DNA sequence: TGTGCCAGCAGCTTGATCCCTCGGGGGGAAGGTGAGCAGTTCTTC. Using reference TRBV5-8 and TRBJ2-1 for the parts outside the CDR3, the full variable domain is EAGVTQSPTHLIKTRGQQATLRCSPISGHTSVYWYQQALGLGLQFLLWYDEGEERNRGNFPPRFSGRQFPNYSSELNVNALELEDSALYLCASSLIPRGEGEQFFGPGTRLTVL.

The CDR3 reads CSVTGRLNTEAFF. The CDR3 nucleotides read TGCAGCGTTACAGGACGGCTGAACACTGAAGCTTTCTTT. The chain recombines TRBV29-1 with TRBJ1-1; tentatively, D is TRBD1 (5 bases). This CDR3 has 13 residues. Germline V lookup: CDR1 SQVTM, CDR2 ANQGSEA. Trimming stripped 5 bases from V and 0 bases from J, with 10 bases between.

The J gene is TRBJ2-5, the V gene TRBV29-1; 9 nucleotides agree with TRBD1. CDR1 and CDR2 from the germline V gene are SQVTM and ANQGSEA. V shed 5 bases and J 7 bases; nucleotides not matched to a gene: 5. This CDR3 has 12 amino acids. CDR3: CSVWDREGTQYF. The CDR3 nucleotides are TGCAGCGTTTGGGACAGGGAAGGGACCCAGTACTTC.

This clone was picked up one time. The chain employs TRBV10-1 and TRBJ2-1, with 7 positions matching TRBD1. Germline-derived CDR1 and CDR2 are WNHNN and SYGVQD (reference sequence). V shed 2 bases, J shed 3 bases, and the junction held 7 bases outside the gene matches. The CDR3 spans 16 residues. CDR3 region: CASSEDGPGGYNEQFF. In nucleotides, the CDR3 is TGCGCCAGCAGTGAGGATGGGCCAGGGGGCTACAATGAGCAGTTCTTC.

J is TRBJ1-1 and V is TRBV10-3; no reliable D call. CDR3 length: 12 residues. V was pared by 11 bases and J by 6 bases, with 16 bases between. Germline assignment: CDR1 ENHRY and CDR2 SYGVKD. This CDR3 is CAAGPGGAEAFF. The CDR3 region has the DNA TGTGCCGCCGGCCCGGGCGGGGCTGAAGCTTTCTTT.

The chain is built from TRBV4-2 and TRBJ2-6; 9 bases align to TRBD1. Germline assignment: CDR1 LGHNA and CDR2 YNFKEQ. Germline trimming cut 4 bases from V and 2 bases from J; bases unmatched to any gene: 21. This CDR3 is 22 amino acids long. CDR3 in DNA: TGTGCCAGCAGCCTTAAGTGGGGACGTGGGGACAGGGTGTTGGCTGGGGCCAACGTCCTGACTTTC. Its protein product is CASSLKWGRGDRVLAGANVLTF.

The DNA for the CDR3 is TGTGCCAGCAGCTTAGGTCTCAATGAGCAGTTCTTC. It translates to CASSLGLNEQFF. This chain links TRBV11-3 with TRBJ2-1; D is ambiguous. The germline V gene has CDR1 SGHNT and CDR2 YENEEA. V was shortened by 1 base and J by 6 bases, with 4 bases between the two germline ends. The CDR3 totals 12 residues.

A note on this clone: The sample contains more than one DNA sequence encoding this CDR3. This chain joins TRBV12-3 or TRBV12-4 and TRBJ1-1; D unclear. This CDR3 has 13 residues. V gave up 1 base and J gave up 2 bases, with 5 bases separating them. The CDR3 loop is CASSLGGNTEAFF. The DNA for the CDR3 is TGTGCCAGCAGTTTAGGCGGAAACACTGAAGCTTTCTTT.

This clone was found once. The J gene is TRBJ2-7, the V gene TRBV5-1; D is possibly TRBD1 (6 bases). The CDR3 is made up of 14 amino acids. Germline V gene lookup returns CDR1 SGHRS and CDR2 YFSETQ. Trimming shortened V by 4 bases and J by 9 bases, and 20 bases separated the two germline ends. CDR3 DNA: TGCGCCAGCAGCCCCGGGGACACCCCCTGGGGGCAGTACTTC. Its translation: CASSPGDTPWGQYF.

The rearrangement links TRBV5-5 to TRBJ1-1, with D hard to call. The germline V and J ends were trimmed by 3 bases and 3 bases, with 12 bases remaining between them. Germline V gene lookup returns CDR1 SGHKS and CDR2 YYEKEE (reference sequence). The CDR3 contains 14 residues. The CDR3 DNA reads as TGTGCCAGCAGCTCCCCGACAAGCTACACTGAAGCTTTCTTT. Protein: CASSSPTSYTEAFF.

This clone was found once. V is TRBV30 and J is TRBJ2-2, with a weak D call TRBD2 (6 bases). Germline V lookup: CDR1 GTSNPN, CDR2 SVGIG (reference sequence). The CDR3 length is 14 residues. V shed 3 bases and J shed 8 bases, with 16 bases lying between them. The CDR3 here is CAWRRSSARGELFF. The CDR3 region has the DNA TGTGCCTGGAGGCGCTCTAGCGCCCGTGGGGAGCTGTTTTTT.

The V gene is TRBV6-5, the J gene TRBJ2-7; 10 bases match TRBD2. Germline V gene data show CDR1 as MNHEY and CDR2 as SVGAGI. J lost 6 bases, V lost 6 bases, and 5 bases had no gene match. CDR3 length equals 13 residues. CDR3 sequence: CASSVSGGGEQYF. CDR3 sequence (DNA): TGTGCCAGCAGCGTAAGCGGGGGGGGCGAGCAGTACTTC.

J is TRBJ1-2 and V is TRBV18, with D possibly TRBD1 on 5 matching bases. The V gene's germline CDR1 is KGHSH and CDR2 LQKENI. This CDR3 has 14 residues. The V end lost 5 bases, the J end lost 4 bases, and 14 bases lay between the germline ends. CDR3 sequence (DNA): TGTGCCAGCTCATACCCCCAGGGTAGCTATGGCTACACCTTC. It yields the protein CASSYPQGSYGYTF.

The chain uses TRBV27 and TRBJ1-2; maybe TRBD1 (5 bases). The CDR3 loop spans 15 amino acids. Per the germline V gene, CDR1 is MNHEY and CDR2 is SMNVEV (reference sequence). Between the trimmed V and J ends, which lost 5 bases and 2 bases, there was a span of 15 bases. CDR3 amino acids: CASSRHWGVNYGYTF. DNA for the CDR3: TGTGCCAGCAGTCGACATTGGGGGGTGAACTATGGCTACACCTTC.

This clone was recorded only once. The chain combines TRBV12-3 or TRBV12-4 with TRBJ1-3; D gene unclear. V lost 4 bases to trimming and J lost 4 bases, with 5 bases between them. This CDR3 contains 12 residues. CDR3 loop: CASSSRGNTIYF. CDR3 DNA sequence: TGTGCCAGCAGTTCCAGGGGAAACACCATATATTTT.

The chain employs TRBV7-6 and TRBJ2-1; 10 nucleotides line up with TRBD2. V gave up 2 bases and J gave up 8 bases; unmatched junction bases: 6. The CDR3 is made up of 15 amino acids. CDR1 SGHVS and CDR2 FNYEAQ come from the germline V gene. CDR3 sequence: CASSLSGTSVYEQFF. CDR3 nucleotide sequence: TGTGCCAGCAGCTTATCCGGGACTAGCGTCTATGAGCAGTTCTTC.

The chain is built from TRBV5-8 and TRBJ1-5; D is ambiguous. The germline V gene encodes CDR1 SGHTS and CDR2 YDEGEE. The CDR3 consists of 12 residues. The V and J ends lost 3 bases and 5 bases respectively, with 6 bases between them. The CDR3 nucleotides read TGTGCCAGCAGCTACCGAGATCAGCCCCAGCATTTT. Translated: CASSYRDQPQHF. The full variable domain, its missing parts supplied by reference TRBV5-8 and TRBJ1-5, is EAGVTQSPTHLIKTRGQQATLRCSPISGHTSVYWYQQALGLGLQFLLWYDEGEERNRGNFPPRFSGRQFPNYSSELNVNALELEDSALYLCASSYRDQPQHFGDGTRLSIL.

For this clone: Additional DNA sequences in this sample encode the identical CDR3. The V and J genes are TRBV5-1 and TRBJ2-1; tentative D call: TRBD1 (6 bases). The ends were cut back, 0 bases at V and 6 bases at J, with 10 bases in the middle. The germline V gene encodes CDR1 SGHRS and CDR2 YFSETQ. The CDR3 has 14 residues. CDR3 DNA sequence: TGCGCCAGCAGCTTGGTTGCAGGGGCCAATGAGCAGTTCTTC. It codes for CASSLVAGANEQFF.

V and J are TRBV4-1 and TRBJ2-1; TRBD2 agrees at 8 bases. V was clipped by 0 bases and J by 12 bases; unmatched bases: 10. The CDR3 is made up of 15 amino acids. CDR1 and CDR2 from the germline V gene are MGHRA and YSYEKL. CDR3 bases: TGCGCCAGCAGCCAAGATCCCGACGGACTAGCAGGGCAGTTCTTC. This sequence encodes CASSQDPDGLAGQFF.